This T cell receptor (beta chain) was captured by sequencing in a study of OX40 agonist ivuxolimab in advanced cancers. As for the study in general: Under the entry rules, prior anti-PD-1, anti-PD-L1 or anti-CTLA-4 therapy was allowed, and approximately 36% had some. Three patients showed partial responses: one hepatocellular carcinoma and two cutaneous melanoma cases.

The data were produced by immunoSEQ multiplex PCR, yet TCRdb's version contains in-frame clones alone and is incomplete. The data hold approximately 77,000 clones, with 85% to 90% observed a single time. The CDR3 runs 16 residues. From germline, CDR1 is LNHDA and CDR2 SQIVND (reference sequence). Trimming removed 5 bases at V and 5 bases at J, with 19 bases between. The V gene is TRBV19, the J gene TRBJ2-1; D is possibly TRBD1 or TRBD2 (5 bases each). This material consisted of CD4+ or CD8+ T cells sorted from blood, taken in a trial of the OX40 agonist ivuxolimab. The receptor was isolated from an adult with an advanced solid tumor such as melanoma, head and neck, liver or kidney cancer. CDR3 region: CASSPGTSRGHNEQFF. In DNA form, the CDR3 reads TGTGCCAGTAGTCCCGGGACCAGCCGCGGCCACAATGAGCAGTTCTTC.